These T cell receptor beta chains were read from a single sample in a study of sequential checkpoint blockade in melanoma. Data came from immunoSEQ multiplex PCR; TCRdb stores just in-frame clones and leaves some out. The repertoire includes about 6,700 clones, around 20% of them detected once, and 8.5% to 10% sits in the top ten. The specimen was tumor tissue (inferred from file names), collected from a patient given nivolumab and ipilimumab in sequence. These receptors all come from a human donor with melanoma. Each CDR3 is given with its conserved first and last residue. The D gene is left open where the match is weak. Size is omitted from some rows. Given values are once, few, many or a class for expanded clones.

TRBV19,-,TRBJ2-2,few,CASRPLRGELFF,TGTGCCAGTAGACCCTTAAGGGGGGAGCTGTTTTTT
TRBV19,TRBD1,TRBJ2-5,-,CATSRVRDRGRETQYF,TGTGCCACTTCAAGGGTCCGGGACAGGGGGCGAGAGACCCAGTACTTC
TRBV11-3,-,TRBJ2-3,medium-sized,CASSFTVPSTDTQYF,TGTGCCAGCAGCTTCACTGTCCCTAGCACAGATACGCAGTATTTT
TRBV11-3,-,TRBJ1-2,many,CASSLVESKRGYTF,TGTGCCAGCAGCTTAGTGGAGTCCAAACGTGGCTACACCTTC
TRBV5-1,TRBD1,TRBJ1-1,-,CASSLTQDRVTTEAFF,TGCGCCAGCAGCTTGACTCAGGACAGGGTGACCACTGAAGCTTTCTTT
TRBV9,-,TRBJ2-2,many,CASSVAWGSTGELFF,TGTGCCAGCAGCGTAGCTTGGGGATCAACCGGGGAGCTGTTTTTT
TRBV7-8,-,TRBJ1-2,-,CASSLGRREGYTF,TGTGCCAGCAGCTTAGGACGGCGAGAGGGCTACACCTTC
TRBV11-3,TRBD2,TRBJ2-3,many,CASSPRTSGRTDTQYF,TGTGCCAGCAGCCCCCGGACTAGCGGGAGAACTGATACGCAGTATTTT
TRBV12-5,-,TRBJ1-2,-,CASGPGTHWHYGYTF,TGTGCTAGTGGCCCTGGGACCCATTGGCACTATGGCTACACCTTC
TRBV11-3,-,TRBJ2-3,medium-sized,CASSPPSSTDTQYF,TGTGCCAGCTCTCCTCCAAGTAGCACAGATACGCAGTATTTT
TRBV29-1,-,TRBJ1-2,-,CIVGGYPYGYTF,TGCATCGTTGGTGGATACCCCTATGGCTACACCTTC
TRBV6-8,TRBD2,TRBJ2-1,-,CASSGTSGRSSYNEQFF,TGTGCCAGCAGCGGGACTAGCGGGAGGAGCTCCTACAATGAGCAGTTCTTC
TRBV11-3,TRBD2,TRBJ2-2,many,CASSLGGGRAGTGELFF,TGTGCCAGCAGCTTGGGAGGCGGGAGGGCCGGCACCGGGGAGCTGTTTTTT
TRBV28,-,TRBJ2-3,-,CATDDGTDTQYF,TGTGCCACGGATGATGGCACAGATACGCAGTATTTT
TRBV6-8,-,TRBJ1-2,many,CAISGTENYGYTF,TGTGCCATCAGTGGGACGGAGAACTATGGCTACACCTTC
TRBV5-1,-,TRBJ1-4,once,CASSLDGGRDEKLFF,TGCGCCAGCAGCTTGGATGGGGGAAGGGATGAAAAACTGTTTTTT
TRBV11-3,-,TRBJ1-4,many,CASSQPGGGTNEKLFF,TGTGCCAGCAGCCAACCTGGGGGGGGAACTAATGAAAAACTGTTTTTT
TRBV9,TRBD2,TRBJ2-3,-,CASSVAGGPGDTQYF,TGTGCCAGCAGCGTAGCGGGAGGGCCCGGAGATACGCAGTATTTT
TRBV12-5,-,TRBJ1-2,few,CASKQGYGYTF,TGTGCCAGCAAGCAAGGTTATGGCTACACCTTC
TRBV5-1,-,TRBJ2-3,-,CASSWTFWTKPDTQYF,TGCGCCAGCAGCTGGACTTTCTGGACTAAGCCAGATACGCAGTATTTT
TRBV19,TRBD1,TRBJ2-1,-,CASSMGQGLFDEQFF,TGTGCCAGTAGTATGGGACAGGGTTTGTTCGATGAGCAGTTCTTC
TRBV9,-,TRBJ2-1,medium-sized,CASSVGSPSKQFF,TGTGCCAGCAGCGTGGGCAGCCCAAGTAAGCAGTTCTTC
TRBV29-1,-,TRBJ1-2,-,CSVWGQGFYGYTF,TGCAGCGTTTGGGGTCAGGGTTTTTATGGCTACACCTTC
TRBV6-8,-,TRBJ1-2,-,CASSYGSAYGYTF,TGTGCCAGCAGTTACGGCTCGGCCTATGGCTACACCTTC
TRBV6-8,-,TRBJ1-4,few,CASSPRGRARGTNEKLFF,TGTGCCAGCAGCCCCCGGGGCAGGGCCAGGGGAACTAATGAAAAACTGTTTTTT
TRBV16,-,TRBJ2-5,-,CASSAETQYF,TGTGCCAGCAGTGCCGAGACCCAGTACTTC
TRBV5-1,TRBD1,TRBJ1-2,-,CASSPDRADLYNGYTF,TGCGCCAGCAGCCCGGACAGGGCCGACCTTTATAATGGCTACACCTTC
TRBV6-7,-,TRBJ2-1,-,CASSWGIEQFF,TGTGCCAGCAGCTGGGGTATTGAGCAGTTCTTC
TRBV16,-,TRBJ1-2,few,CASSQSGGNYGYTF,TGTGCCAGCAGCCAATCGGGGGGGAACTATGGCTACACCTTC
TRBV7-8,-,TRBJ2-3,few,CASTARNTDTQYF,TGTGCCAGCACTGCAAGGAATACAGATACGCAGTATTTT
TRBV6-8,-,TRBJ2-1,many,CASCLAPYNEQFF,TGTGCCAGCTGTCTCGCCCCGTACAATGAGCAGTTCTTC
TRBV7-2,-,TRBJ1-5,few,CASSAGLNQPQHF,TGTGCCAGCAGCGCGGGGCTCAATCAGCCCCAGCATTTT
TRBV6-8,-,TRBJ2-1,-,CASSYGTDYNEQFF,TGTGCCAGCAGTTACGGGACCGACTACAATGAGCAGTTCTTC
TRBV13,TRBD2,TRBJ2-1,-,CASSLGAGGPGNEQFF,TGTGCCAGCAGCTTAGGAGCGGGAGGCCCCGGCAATGAGCAGTTCTTC
TRBV9,TRBD1,TRBJ1-2,many,CASRPGTGGQSYGYTF,TGTGCCAGCAGACCCGGGACAGGGGGCCAATCCTATGGCTACACCTTC
TRBV9,-,TRBJ1-2,few,CASSVGGQGTYGYTF,TGTGCCAGCAGCGTAGGGGGACAAGGCACCTATGGCTACACCTTC
TRBV5-1,-,TRBJ1-1,-,CASSLDGPSTEAFF,TGCGCCAGCAGCTTGGATGGTCCATCCACTGAAGCTTTCTTT
TRBV12-2,-,TRBJ2-4,-,CANLPGVGRLAKNIQYF,TGTGCCAACCTACCAGGGGTCGGGAGACTAGCCAAAAACATTCAGTACTTC
TRBV11-3,-,TRBJ2-1,-,CASSSTIPGGNEQFF,TGTGCCAGCAGCTCCACGATCCCAGGAGGGAATGAGCAGTTCTTC
TRBV6-8,TRBD1,TRBJ2-3,few,CASSPLTIQGPDTQYF,TGTGCCAGCAGTCCCCTTACAATACAGGGGCCAGATACGCAGTATTTT
TRBV11-3,-,TRBJ1-1,many,CASSLTQTAMNTEAFF,TGTGCCAGCAGCTTGACCCAGACAGCAATGAACACTGAAGCTTTCTTT
TRBV29-1,-,TRBJ2-4,-,CSVDSGNYIQYF,TGCAGCGTTGACTCCGGCAATTACATTCAGTACTTC
TRBV10-3,-,TRBJ2-1,few,CAISEAGHYGIHEQFF,TGTGCCATCAGTGAGGCAGGGCACTATGGGATCCATGAGCAGTTCTTC
TRBV9,-,TRBJ2-1,few,CASSTGPTPSYNEQFF,TGTGCCAGCAGCACGGGCCCTACCCCCTCCTACAATGAGCAGTTCTTC
TRBV4-1,-,TRBJ2-2,medium-sized,CASSQGHISNTGELFF,TGCGCCAGCAGCCAAGGGCACATCTCGAACACCGGGGAGCTGTTTTTT
TRBV9,-,TRBJ2-2,-,CASSVVSRSDTGELFF,TGTGCCAGCAGCGTAGTCTCGCGGAGCGACACCGGGGAGCTGTTTTTT
TRBV30,-,TRBJ2-1,medium-sized,CAWSRTHNEQFF,TGTGCCTGGAGCCGGACCCACAATGAGCAGTTCTTC
TRBV6-8,-,TRBJ2-1,-,CATLPGRSYNEQFF,TGTGCCACGCTTCCTGGACGGTCGTACAATGAGCAGTTCTTC
TRBV11-3,TRBD2,TRBJ2-5,many,CASSPGPRSGREETQYF,TGTGCCAGCAGCCCCGGCCCCCGAAGCGGGAGGGAAGAGACCCAGTACTTC
TRBV11-3,TRBD2,TRBJ2-5,many,CASSTLPGLAEETQYF,TGTGCCAGCAGCACACTACCGGGACTAGCGGAAGAGACCCAGTACTTC
TRBV15,-,TRBJ1-2,few,CATSRDLWANYGYTF,TGTGCCACCAGCAGAGATCTATGGGCTAACTATGGCTACACCTTC
TRBV6-8,-,TRBJ2-1,-,CASSRVSSYNEQFF,TGTGCCAGCAGCCGGGTGAGCTCCTACAATGAGCAGTTCTTC
TRBV9,-,TRBJ2-1,few,CASSERRYNEQFF,TGTGCCAGCAGTGAACGGCGTTACAATGAGCAGTTCTTC
TRBV9,-,TRBJ2-2,hyperexpanded,CASSVNTGELFF,TGTGCCAGCAGCGTCAACACCGGGGAGCTGTTTTTT